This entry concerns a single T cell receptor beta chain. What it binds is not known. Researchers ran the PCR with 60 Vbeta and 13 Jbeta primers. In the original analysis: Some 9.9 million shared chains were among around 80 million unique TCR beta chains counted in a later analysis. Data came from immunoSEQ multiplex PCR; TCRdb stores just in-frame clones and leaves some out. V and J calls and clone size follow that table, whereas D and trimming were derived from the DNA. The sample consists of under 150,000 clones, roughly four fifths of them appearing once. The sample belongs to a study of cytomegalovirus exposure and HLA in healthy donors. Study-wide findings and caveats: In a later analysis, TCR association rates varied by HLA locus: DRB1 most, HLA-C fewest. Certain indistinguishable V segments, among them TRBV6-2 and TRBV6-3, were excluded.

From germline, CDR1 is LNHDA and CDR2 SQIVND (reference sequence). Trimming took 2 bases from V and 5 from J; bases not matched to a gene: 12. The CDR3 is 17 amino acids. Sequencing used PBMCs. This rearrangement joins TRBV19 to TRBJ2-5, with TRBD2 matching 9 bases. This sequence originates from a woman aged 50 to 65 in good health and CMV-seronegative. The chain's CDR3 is CASSIPSSGSTRETQYF. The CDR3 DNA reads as TGTGCCAGTAGTATACCGAGTAGCGGGAGTACACGCGAGACCCAGTACTTC.